This entry features one T cell receptor beta chain sequence. Its antigen is unidentified. The data derive from a study of regulatory dendritic cells for organ transplantation. Study observations and caveats: Regulatory dendritic cells appeared to expand memory CD8+ clones less than mature ones.

TCRdb keeps only in-frame clones here, not all; method: immunoSEQ multiplex PCR. The data show 25,000 to 30,000 clones, less than 85% seen once. The CDR3 sequence is 14 residues long. Germline values: CDR1 SEHNR, CDR2 FQNEAQ (reference sequence). Trimming at V came to 5 bases and at J to 1 base, leaving 4 bases not matched to a gene. Sequenced sample: naive CD8+ T cells from blood. Subset indicated: CD45RA+ naive T cells. The chain combines TRBV7-9 with TRBJ2-5; 7 nucleotides agree with TRBD2. This clonotype was sampled from a human donor in good health. The CDR3 bases are TGTGCCAGCAGCCCGTGGGGGGGCCAAGAGACCCAGTACTTC. Protein sequence: CASSPWGGQETQYF.